This TCR beta chain originates from a study of blood T cell repertoires in COVID-19 (dated by TCRdb to 2020 to 2021). For the wider study: The collaborator samples originated in the United States, Italy and Spain and spanned the acute and convalescent phases of COVID-19. The prospective study material was composed of cDNA or gDNA derived from T cells, B-cell-depleted T cells, or PBMCs. Deeply sampled blood TCRbeta repertoires from subjects exposed to, actively infected with, or recovered from COVID-19 were included in the dataset. The repertoires were released in a freely available public database intended as a resource for research on the immune response to SARS-CoV-2. The samples were drawn from the first 160 participants of the ongoing ImmuneRACE study and from some 1,300 subjects provided by 6 global collaborators. Nearly every sample came with metadata listing a de-identified subject ID, COVID-19 status, age in years and sex. Where available, HLA class I and class II types were obtained from metadata supplied by the sample provider rather than from assay-based typing. Overall results and qualifications from the work: The quantity of clinical and demographic metadata differed by source and by participant and was supplied without curation.

TCRbeta CDR3 regions were amplified from genomic DNA by means of the immunoSEQ Assay, a bias-controlled multiplex PCR. From the authors' description of their analysis: The number of nucleated cells in each sample was estimated by amplification of reference gene primers within the assay. To quantify the absolute abundance of each unique TCRbeta CDR3 rearrangement, sequence reads were collapsed and filtered. For each sample, productive Simpson clonality was calculated as the square root of Simpson's diversity index over productive rearrangements. Imported from immuneACCESS, the table was reduced by TCRdb to in-frame sequences with V and J called. These copies leave out some clones; in studies compared against another copy, an unresolved V gene accounts for under half, and the cause of the remainder is not known. Clonal size and the V and J genes are those of that table, whereas D and trimming came from the DNA. For this sample there are about 350,000 clones; around nine tenths appear just once. The biggest ten clones account for roughly 7.2% of the sample.

As to this clone: Its antigen has not been determined. Base qualities are not recorded, but no much larger clone differs from it by a single base.

At one collaborating source in Seattle, patients were enrolled during active infection and were followed longitudinally through the course of disease. Whole blood was collected in K2EDTA tubes by collaborating institutions according to the institutions' own protocols. For TCRbeta analysis, collaborators shipped samples as frozen whole blood, isolated PBMCs, or DNA extracted from either of those sample types. The sequenced sample was peripheral blood. The receptor's source is a woman aged 55-69 years with COVID-19, enrolled during active disease.

For the CDR3, the sequence is CASSRGGNYYGYTF. Read as DNA, the sequence is TGTGCCAGCAGCCGGGGAGGTAATTACTATGGCTACACCTTC. The chain was built from TRBV5-4 and TRBJ1-2, with no confidently assigned D gene. Including the terminal cysteine and phenylalanine, the CDR3 comprises 14 residues. Only the CDR3 DNA stays, 42 bases, in frame from base 1. From a lookup of the germline V gene (reference sequence), CDR1 and CDR2 are SGHNT and YYREEE. Between the V and J ends, shortened by 4 bases and 3 bases respectively, the junction contains 13 bases.